One and the same sample provided the 25 T cell receptor beta chains below, sequenced in a study of molecular identifiers for immune sequencing clone quantification. TCRdb redid the calling of the PCR reads with MiXCR, one entry per CDR3 protein. In the table there are just under 65,000 distinct CDR3 sequences, 15% to 20% of which are singletons. Sequencing input: naive CD8+ T cells from blood, with Jurkat cell RNA spiked in. Subset meaning: FACS-sorted CD8+CD4-CCR7+CD45RA+ naive T cells. These receptors were obtained from a human donor in good health. Some libraries in this study had Jurkat cell RNA spiked in.

About this clonotype: A much bigger clone sits one base away, suggesting this may be a read error. The CDR3 DNA is TGCGCCAGCAGCCAAGAAAGGGGGTTTTCCTACGAGCAGCACTTC. The encoded protein is CASSQERGFSYEQHF. The rearrangement joins TRBV4-1 to TRBJ2-7; weak D call: TRBD1 (6 bases). CDR3 size: 15 residues. Per the germline V gene, CDR1 is MGHRA and CDR2 is YSYEKL.

Points on this clonotype: This may be a read error, as it is one base from a much larger clone. The chain's CDR3 is CSTQGAGGTQYF. The DNA for the CDR3 is TGCAGTACACAGGGGGCGGGAGGGACCCAGTACTTC. V usage is TRBV29-1 and J usage is TRBJ2-5, with D perhaps matching TRBD1 (9 bases). This CDR3 is built from 12 residues. Germline V gene lookup returns CDR1 SQVTM and CDR2 ANQGSEA.

This clonotype was recorded many times. The chain has TRBV6-6 and TRBJ1-2; no clear D. Germline V gene sequence: CDR1 MNHNY, CDR2 SVGAGI (reference sequence). The CDR3 runs to 13 residues. The V gene lost 3 bases and the J gene lost 0 bases, with 5 bases spanning the gap. The DNA of the CDR3 is TGTGCCAGCAGTTATTTGGCTAACTATGGCTACACCTTC. Protein: CASSYLANYGYTF.

This clonotype was recorded many times. The V gene is TRBV11-2, the J gene TRBJ2-3; D is uncertain. V lost 10 bases and J 0 bases, leaving 11 bases between the germline ends. CDR3 length: 13 residues. Germline V gives CDR1 SGHAT, CDR2 FQNNGV. The DNA of the CDR3 is TGTGCCACCACGAGCCCCAGCACAGATACGCAGTATTTT. Translated, it gives CATTSPSTDTQYF.

This clonotype was counted at least ten times. The chain employs TRBV5-6 and TRBJ2-3, with D perhaps matching TRBD1 (7 bases). Germline loops: CDR1 SGHDT, CDR2 YYEEEE. This CDR3 comprises 15 residues. V lost 4 bases to trimming and J lost 0 bases, with 12 bases between them. The CDR3 protein is CASSLQGTSTDTQYF. CDR3 coding DNA: TGTGCCAGCAGCCTACAGGGGACTAGCACAGATACGCAGTATTTT.

This clonotype was seen ten or more times. The chain employs TRBV24-1 and TRBJ2-3; D ambiguous. Per the germline V gene, CDR1 is KGHDR and CDR2 is SFDVKD. There are 17 residues in the CDR3. V lost 7 bases to trimming and J lost 0 bases, with 19 bases between them. The CDR3 DNA reads TGTGCCACCAGCGACCGCCTAGGTTCGGTAAGCACAGATACGCAGTATTTT. Its protein is CATSDRLGSVSTDTQYF.

This clonotype came up a few times. This chain links TRBV7-9 with TRBJ2-5; no reliable D call. Trimming left V 3 bases short and J 5 bases short, with 7 bases between. Germline V gives CDR1 SEHNR, CDR2 FQNEAQ (reference sequence). The CDR3 has 12 residues. Here the CDR3 reads CASSFPPETQYF. In DNA, the CDR3 is TGTGCCAGCAGCTTTCCTCCGGAGACCCAGTACTTC.

This clonotype appeared a few times. The rearrangement links TRBV5-6 to TRBJ2-7; TRBD2 is a possible D gene (5 bases). CDR1 and CDR2 from the germline V gene are SGHDT and YYEEEE. Trimming left V 7 bases short and J 2 bases short, with 19 bases between. This CDR3 has 15 amino acids. In DNA form, the CDR3 reads TGTGCCAGCGGAGGTCTCGTTGCAGTAGCCTACGAGCAGTACTTC. It yields the protein CASGGLVAVAYEQYF.

Concerning this clonotype: One base away lies a much larger clone, so this may be a sequencing read error. J is TRBJ2-3 and V is TRBV5-3, with D perhaps TRBD2 (5 bases). TRBV5-3 is placed among ORFs of uncertain function. CDR3 size: 15 residues. V lost 8 bases to trimming and J lost 7 bases, with 23 bases between them. The CDR3 spells CASRKDGVGLNTQYF. The CDR3 region has the DNA TGTGCCAGCAGAAAGGACGGGGTCGGGTTGAATACGCAGTATTTT.

Ten or more counts support this clonotype. The chain is built from TRBV7-2 and TRBJ2-5; 11 positions agree with TRBD2. This CDR3 contains 19 residues. Trimming removed 4 bases from V and 3 bases from J; junction bases left unmatched: 16. CDR1 SGHTA and CDR2 FQGNSA come from the germline V gene. For the CDR3, the DNA is TGTGCCAGCAGCTCAAGTCTGTACCTAGCGGGAGGTCCGGAAGAGACCCAGTACTTC. Its protein product is CASSSSLYLAGGPEETQYF.

At least ten counts were recorded for this clonotype. The chain uses TRBV7-9 and TRBJ1-5; 8 positions agree with TRBD1. The CDR3 loop spans 18 amino acids. Losses at the gene ends were 1 base for V and 3 bases for J; bases not matched to a gene: 11. In germline, CDR1 is SEHNR, CDR2 FQNEAQ (reference sequence). The CDR3 DNA sequence: TGTGCCAGCAGCTTAGTATCCTCCAGGGGGCGGGCCAATCAGCCCCAGCATTTT. The encoded protein is CASSLVSSRGRANQPQHF.

This clonotype has a count of ten or more. The V gene is TRBV7-6, the J gene TRBJ2-2, with TRBD2 identical over 9 bases. CDR1 and CDR2 from the germline V gene are SGHVS and FNYEAQ. This CDR3 has 17 residues. Germline trimming cut 0 bases from V and 2 bases from J; bases unmatched to any gene: 4. For the CDR3, the DNA is TGTGCCAGCAGCTTAGCTCCTAGCGGGGTTAACACCGGGGAGCTGTTTTTT. It is translated as CASSLAPSGVNTGELFF.

This clonotype was seen ten or more times. CDR3 sequence reads: CASSYSADYEQYF. In nucleotides, the CDR3 is TGTGCCAGCAGTTATTCTGCGGATTACGAGCAGTACTTC. The V gene is TRBV6-6, the J gene TRBJ2-7, with D hard to call. Trimming shortened V by 3 bases and J by 4 bases, and 10 bases separated the two germline ends. This CDR3 spans 13 amino acids. The germline V gene has CDR1 MNHNY and CDR2 SVGAGI (reference sequence).

The table lists this clonotype with many counts. The chain is built from TRBV6-5 and TRBJ2-3, with D possibly being TRBD2 (5 bases). V lost 6 bases to trimming and J lost 0 bases, with 19 bases between them. Germline V lookup: CDR1 MNHEY, CDR2 SVGAGI. This CDR3 comprises 17 residues. The DNA for the CDR3 is TGTGCCAGCAGCATGACCGACTACTATTCTAGCACAGATACGCAGTATTTT. Its translation is CASSMTDYYSSTDTQYF.

About this clonotype itself: A read error is possible here, since a much larger clone lies one base away. This sequence joins TRBV7-9 and TRBJ2-7; possibly TRBD2 for D (5 bases). The CDR3 sequence is 14 residues long. Germline V gives CDR1 SEHNR, CDR2 FQNEAQ (reference sequence). V dropped 1 base and J dropped 2 bases, with 9 bases sitting between them. CDR3 DNA: TGTGCCAGCAGCTTAGGAGGGAATACCTACGAGCAGTACTTC. Residues: CASSLGGNTYEQYF.

This clonotype occurred many times. This chain joins TRBV11-3 and TRBJ2-3, with D perhaps matching TRBD2 (5 bases). Between the trimmed V and J ends, which lost 1 base and 1 base, there was a span of 12 bases. Germline CDR1 SGHNT, CDR2 YENEEA. The CDR3 runs 16 residues. CDR3 nucleotide sequence: TGTGCCAGCAGCTTAGCTGCCGGGGATGGCACAGATACGCAGTATTTT. Its protein product is CASSLAAGDGTDTQYF.

This clonotype was seen many times. The J gene is TRBJ2-5, the V gene TRBV7-9, with 13 bases that match TRBD2. With V trimmed by 5 bases and J by 2 bases, 8 bases remained unmatched. The CDR3 contains 17 residues. Germline CDR1 SEHNR, CDR2 FQNEAQ (reference sequence). The CDR3 coding sequence is TGTGCCAGCAGCCAACTAGCGGGAGGGCTCGCTCAAGAGACCCAGTACTTC. Its translation: CASSQLAGGLAQETQYF.

This clonotype has a count of ten or more. The rearrangement links TRBV29-1 to TRBJ2-7, with 10 bases matching TRBD2. Per the germline V gene, CDR1 is SQVTM and CDR2 is ANQGSEA. V trimming: 1 base; J trimming: 3 bases; junction bases outside the gene matches: 6. The CDR3 spans 15 residues. In nucleotides, the CDR3 is TGCAGCGTTGAAGGGACTAGCGGTAGAAACTACGAGCAGTACTTC. This translates into CSVEGTSGRNYEQYF.

This clonotype was seen repeatedly, ten times or more. The rearrangement joins TRBV13 to TRBJ2-7; D ambiguous. The germline V gene encodes CDR1 PRHDT and CDR2 FYEKMQ (reference sequence). The CDR3 extends over 15 amino acids. Deletions cut 1 base from V and 0 bases from J, with 10 bases between. CDR3 nucleotide sequence: TGTGCCAGCAGCTTAGAACTGCCCGGCTCCTACGAGCAGTACTTC. Its translation is CASSLELPGSYEQYF.

The chain links TRBV11-2 to TRBJ2-6; D gene ambiguous. The CDR3 is 14 amino acids. Trimming pared 5 bases from V and 0 bases from J, leaving 5 bases between. Per the germline V gene, CDR1 is SGHAT and CDR2 is FQNNGV. In DNA, the CDR3 is TGTGCCAGCAGCCTGATCTCTGGGGCCAACGTCCTGACTTTC. Translating it yields CASSLISGANVLTF. Full variable domain (remainder filled in from reference TRBV11-2 and TRBJ2-6): EAGVAQSPRYKIIEKRQSVAFWCNPISGHATLYWYQQILGQGPKLLIQFQNNGVVDDSQLPKDRFSAERLKGVDSTLKIQPAKLEDSAVYLCASSLISGANVLTFGAGSRLTVL.

The J gene is TRBJ2-1, the V gene TRBV15; the D is unclear. The CDR3 consists of 15 residues. V lost 0 bases and J lost 9, with 15 bases in between. Per the germline V gene, CDR1 is LNHNV and CDR2 is YYDKDF (reference sequence). DNA for the CDR3: TGTGCCACCAGCAGAGATTCTGCTAGAATCGGTGAGCAGTTCTTC. Translation: CATSRDSARIGEQFF.

This clonotype occurred many times. The chain joins TRBV7-6 to TRBJ2-2; no clear D gene. The germline CDR1 and CDR2 sequences are SGHVS and FNYEAQ. CDR3 length equals 13 residues. Trimming took 5 bases from V and 4 from J, leaving 8 bases between them. The CDR3 loop is CASSLGSTGELFF. The CDR3 DNA follows: TGTGCCAGCAGCCTAGGGTCCACCGGGGAGCTGTTTTTT.

At least ten counts were recorded for this clonotype. Given the absence of the conserved phenylalanine or tryptophan at the CDR3 end, a read error is likely. The DNA is left out, because the CDR3 cannot be placed on it with certainty; the CDR3 is given as TCRdb lists it. This rearrangement joins TRBV6-5 to TRBJ1-1. CDR1 and CDR2 (germline): MNHEY, SVGAGI. Both ends counted, the CDR3 spans 8 residues. CDR3 sequence reads: CASTPPLV.

This clonotype has a handful of counts. The rearrangement links TRBV2 to TRBJ2-7, with D possibly matching TRBD1 (6 bases). The CDR3 has 14 residues. The germline V gene has CDR1 SNHLY and CDR2 FYNNEI. V lost 6 bases and J 2 bases, leaving 14 bases between the germline ends. The CDR3 loop is CASRLRQVTYEQYF. CDR3 nucleotides: TGTGCCAGCAGATTACGACAGGTAACCTACGAGCAGTACTTC.

The table lists this clonotype with many counts. The chain uses TRBV9 and TRBJ2-3, with D hard to call. Germline lookup yields CDR1 SGDLS and CDR2 YYNGEE. The CDR3 is 11 residues long. The ends were cut back, 2 bases at V and 6 bases at J, with 4 bases in the middle. The DNA of the CDR3 is TGTGCCAGCAGCGTCGGCGATACGCAGTATTTT. Translation gives CASSVGDTQYF.